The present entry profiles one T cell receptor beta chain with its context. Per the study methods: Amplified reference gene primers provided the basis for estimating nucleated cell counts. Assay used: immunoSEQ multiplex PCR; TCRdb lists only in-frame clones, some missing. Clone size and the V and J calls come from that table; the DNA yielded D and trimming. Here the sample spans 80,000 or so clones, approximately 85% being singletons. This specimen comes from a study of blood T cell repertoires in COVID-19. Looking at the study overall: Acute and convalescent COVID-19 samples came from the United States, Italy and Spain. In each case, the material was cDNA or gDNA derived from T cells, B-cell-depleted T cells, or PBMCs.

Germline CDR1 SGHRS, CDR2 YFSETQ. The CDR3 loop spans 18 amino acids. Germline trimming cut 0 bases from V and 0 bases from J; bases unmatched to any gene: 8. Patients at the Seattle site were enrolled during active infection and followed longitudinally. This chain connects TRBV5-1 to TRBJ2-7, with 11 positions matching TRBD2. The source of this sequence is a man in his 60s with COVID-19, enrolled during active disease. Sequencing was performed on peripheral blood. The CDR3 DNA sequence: TGCGCCAGCAGCTTGGGCTATTATAGCGGGAGGGTCTCCTACGAGCAGTACTTC. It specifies CASSLGYYSGRVSYEQYF.